The source of this TCR beta chain is a study of T cell clonotyping in hematopoietic cell transplantation. Recipient blood drawn about 28 days pretransplant and days 30, 100, 180 after. The table lists this clone with a count of one. Antigen: not known. Study-wide results and caveats: Without cell sorting, CD4 versus CD8 contributions remain unresolved. After transplant, recipient diversity fell while pathologically expanded clonotypes grew through day 180. Higher Inverse Simpson Index values in graft donor and pretransplant recipient predicted broader posttransplant TCR diversity.

Germline V gene data show CDR1 as MNHEY and CDR2 as SMNVEV (reference sequence). Between the trimmed V and J ends, which lost 1 base and 6 bases, there was a span of 7 bases. This CDR3 region has 12 residues. Assay: immunoSEQ multiplex PCR; the TCRdb copy retains only in-frame clones and omits some. The sample records around 2,000 clones, around nine tenths being singletons. The TCR was taken from a female patient aged 50-65 years who had an allogeneic stem cell transplant from a related donor, so the T cells may come from the graft donor. Some clones in this sample may be carry-over from other donors' samples. The chain uses TRBV27 and TRBJ2-7, with D unclear. Sequencing used peripheral blood mononuclear cells, obtained 30 days after allogeneic stem cell transplant. CDR3 loop: CASSLLAGEQYF. In DNA form, the CDR3 reads TGTGCCAGCAGTTTATTGGCTGGCGAGCAGTACTTC.